This T cell receptor (beta chain) is drawn from a study of cytomegalovirus exposure and HLA in healthy donors (TCRdb year 2017). With respect to the entire study: An earlier analysis of roughly 500 of the donors reported under 300 Gb of sequence data and around 100 million unique TCR beta sequences obtained from about 200 million T cells. Along with the roughly 670-subject first cohort, a separate validation cohort of roughly 110 different subjects was used. Of the roughly 390 genotyped donors, approximately 81% were placed in the genetic ancestry cluster associated with self-reported Caucasian donors. Among about 370 genotyped donors of the cohort, an average of around 220,000 unique TCR beta nucleotide sequences was sequenced per donor, of which 15% to 20% were non-productive. An earlier analysis of 587 of the donors used high-throughput TCR beta sequencing to judge whether each TCR beta V gene segment behaved as functional or pseudogenic. About five DR-DQ haplotypes were treated as single units for association and clustering because of strong linkage in the cohort. The aim of the study was to test whether cataloging public T cell receptors could identify signatures of past pathogen exposure. Approximately 330 gigabases of sequencing data and around 85 million unique TCR sequences made up an early release that covered around 640 HLA-typed donors. In a later analysis, previously published TCR beta repertoires from 600 to 850 donors were re-analyzed and high-resolution HLA genotyping was added so that TCR occurrence patterns could be studied. A later genetic analysis used genome-wide SNP genotypes for about three fifths of the 666 donors, treating that subset as a discovery cohort. Donor age, sex, ethnicity and CMV serostatus were compiled together with the repertoire data. Typing coverage differed by locus: A, B, C, DRB1 and DQB1 were typed in about 629-640 donors, DQA1 in about 550, DPA1 in nearly 610, and DPB1 in just under 490. HLA typing covered class I and class II loci at four-digit resolution. In the later analysis, no new phenotypic data were used to find candidate immune exposures; instead, reliance was placed on TCR beta sequences and their occurrence across donors. To predict cytomegalovirus infection status, the study combined high-throughput TCR immunosequencing, statistical association of individual TCRs with disease status, and machine learning. Using immunosequencing, the study profiled T cell repertoires from roughly 650 subjects and related those repertoires to cytomegalovirus serostatus. Every repertoire in the discovery cohort had been generated on one and the same sequencing platform. Paper-wide results and their limitations: Correlated functional status among segregating V segments might be attributable to linkage disequilibrium, but an unknown experimental factor could not be ruled out. In a later analysis, HLA-associated TCR beta chains were found to be more clonally expanded and to have lower generation probabilities than equally common non-associated chains. A further reported finding was that TCR beta sequences accurately predicted the HLA-A and HLA-B alleles for most subjects in the first cohort. A group of highly shared sequence variants was considered likely to be a technical artifact of the sequencing pipeline. In vitro tests confirmed that a few of the cytomegalovirus-associated TCR beta chains recognize cytomegalovirus antigens. Compared with the 666-donor mean, donors in an Asian-associated ancestry cluster had fewer N-insertions in productive TCRs, according to a later genetic analysis. The 87-base-pair reads could not distinguish some IMGT-functional V segments, including TRBV6-2 and TRBV6-3, so those segments were excluded. Because HLA typing was missing for some donors at each locus, association tests included only the typed subset. Across donors, most TCR sequences were observed very rarely, whereas some public TCRs were present in many individuals. In a later analysis, most CMV-associated TCR beta chains were found to appear HLA-restricted, with HLA associations seemingly driven largely by CMV exposure. Because counts were too low, roughly 17 rarely observed V segments, including chromosome 9 orphons, were left out of the earlier analysis of several hundred of the donors. The presence/absence analyses assumed that sequencing depth was roughly uniform across donors, and that assumption may not be true. In an earlier analysis of 587 of the donors, most TCR beta V segments appeared in productive rearrangements about 87% or about 30% of the time, broadly matching IMGT annotations. An association between a missense DCLRE1C variant and V-gene and J-gene trimming of TCR beta chains was found in a later genetic analysis and replicated in an independent cohort. In a later analysis, several top co-occurrence clusters were reported to appear linked to parvovirus B19, influenza, CMV and Epstein-Barr virus. When HLA alleles, especially DR and DQ, strongly co-occurred, attributing TCR associations to individual alleles was difficult. In this cohort, only TCR beta chains were sequenced, and detectable features were limited by the absence of alpha or paired-chain data. In a later analysis, TCR association rates were found to vary across HLA loci, with the most associated TCRs seen for DRB1 alleles and the fewest for HLA-C alleles. The study listed 150 to 200 TCR beta chains as associated with cytomegalovirus. The authors suggested that the approach could potentially be extended to other disease states and immunological phenotypes. CMV serostatus was the only immune exposure information available for the cohort. At a false discovery rate of 0.05, a later analysis linked 16,951 TCR beta sequences to specific HLA alleles. In both the original and validation cohorts, the classifier was reported to diagnose cytomegalovirus status with high specificity and sensitivity.

This clone was found a few times. The specificity of this receptor is unknown. Base-call qualities are not available, and no considerably larger clone is one nucleotide away. The cohort consisted of approximately 690 healthy bone marrow donors. At the time of sampling, all cohort members were nominally healthy, though unrecorded immune exposures were likely present. The donor was CMV seronegative and belonged to the group of around 350 seronegative cohort members. Every donor gave a peripheral blood sample, and the peripheral blood mononuclear cells from that sample were used for TCR beta sequencing. Genomic DNA extraction from the blood cell samples was performed with the Qiagen DNeasy Blood Extraction Kit. The germline V gene (reference sequence) sets CDR1 to LNHNV and CDR2 to YYDKDF. There are 14 amino acids in the CDR3, from cysteine to phenylalanine inclusive. The kept DNA is CDR3 alone, 42 bases in frame from the first base. V loses 3 bases of germline sequence and J loses 3 bases, and the interval between the two ends is 11 bases.

Receptor libraries were prepared by the immunoSEQ multiplex PCR assay. For the multiplex PCR, a mixture combining 60 forward primers for TCR Vbeta segments and 13 reverse primers for TCR Jbeta segments was used. Amplification of the CDR3 region of rearranged TCR beta genes was performed with a multiplex PCR assay on genomic DNA. The amplified TCR beta libraries were sequenced on the Illumina HiSeq System as 87-base-pair reads. The original methods were these. In a later analysis, tens of millions of unique TCR beta chains were counted across the 650 to 700 repertoires, and roughly 11 million of these chains were shared by at least two donors. Raw reads were error-corrected and collapsed into unique sequences by a nearest-neighbor algorithm in which closely related sequences were merged to remove PCR and sequencing errors. Alignment of CDR3 sequences to IMGT reference sequences was used to assign V, D and J gene segments. Each retained sequence needed at least a six-nucleotide match to both a V gene segment and a J gene segment. A rearrangement was called productive if the CDR3 had no stop codons and remained in frame with V and J, and every other rearrangement was called non-productive. CDR3 was defined according to IMGT convention as the region running from the second conserved V-encoded cysteine to the conserved J-encoded phenylalanine. Sequences without an unambiguous match to a single V gene segment were excluded from the earlier analysis of about 600 of the donors. An earlier analysis of almost 600 of the donors classified V segments as functional when productive rearrangements were above 56.7% and as segregating when the standard deviation between donors was above 5%. To diagnose cytomegalovirus status from the catalog of TCR beta chain sequences, a statistical classification framework was built. In a later analysis, TCR nucleotide sequences were compared against IMGT/GENE-DB human TR gene sequences so that V and J genes could be assigned. Using the TCRdist pipeline, a later analysis assigned CDR3 sequences along with most-parsimonious VDJ recombination scenarios. A later analysis defined each TCR beta chain by its CDR3 amino acid sequence plus V-gene family, and excluded reads lacking a unique V-gene family. To address suspected cross-contamination and a sequencing artifact, a later analysis removed several hundred highly shared, low-generation-probability nucleotide sequences. In a later analysis, a clonal expansion index was calculated for each public chain from normalized within-repertoire ranks of inferred template counts. In a later analysis, generation probabilities were computed with a VDJ recombination model fitted to out-of-frame rearrangements, and the resulting probabilities were checked against IGoR. Hypergeometric tests were used in a later analysis to score TCR-TCR, TCR-HLA and TCR-CMV co-occurrence, with a repertoire-size bias correction applied to the TCR pairs. In a later analysis, false discovery rates were estimated by permuting HLA or CMV assignments 20 times. A later analysis grouped co-occurring TCRs with DBSCAN, adding TCRdist sequence similarity when clustering within HLA-allele-positive subsets. Repertoires with fewer than 30,000 or more than 120,000 public chains were left out of co-occurrence clustering, as were several repertoires with anomalous nucleotide sharing. The clones in this table, taken by TCRdb from immuneACCESS, are in-frame only. Not every clone is retained; where verified, under half of the shortfall comes from an unresolved V gene, and the cause of the rest is unknown. The D gene and trimming were derived from the DNA, and the V and J assignments and clone size from that table. Recorded for this sample are 150,000 to 200,000 clones; about 79% of them occurred a single time. The top ten hold less than 0.9% of the sample.

Sequenced input: PBMCs. The sequence joins TRBV15 to TRBJ2-5; the D gene cannot be named for sure. The source of this sequence is a female donor in good health and CMV-seronegative. The CDR3 has the sequence CATSRRMGEETQYF. The DNA is TGTGCCACCAGCAGGAGGATGGGTGAAGAGACCCAGTACTTC.